The 27 T cell receptor beta chains below all came from one sample that was sequenced in a study of T cell changes during pregnancy in multiple sclerosis (dated by TCRdb to the late 2010s). The library relied on the immunoSEQ multiplex PCR assay. TCRdb provides this immuneACCESS table in a form limited to in-frame rearrangements. Some clones are lacking; in checked studies, under half of them reflect an unresolved V gene, and why the rest are absent is not known. A total of under 90,000 clones appear in this sample, 92% of them only once. The ten largest account for 1.3% of the sample. The source was peripheral blood, collected in the second trimester of pregnancy. All receptors come from a female donor in good health, enrolled as a control in a pregnancy study.

The chain links TRBV5-5 to TRBJ2-1, with 8 bases that match TRBD2. From germline, CDR1 is SGHKS and CDR2 YYEKEE (reference sequence). The V gene end was trimmed by 4 bases and the J gene end by 7 bases; junction bases not matched to a gene: 10. The CDR3 sequence is 15 residues long. For the CDR3, the DNA is TGTGCCAGCAGCCATCCCGGGACTAGGGATAATGAGCAGTTCTTC. It encodes CASSHPGTRDNEQFF. The variable domain in full, completed from reference TRBV5-5 and TRBJ2-1, reads DAGVTQSPTHLIKTRGQQVTLRCSPISGHKSVSWYQQVLGQGPQFIFQYYEKEERGRGNFPDRFSARQFPNYSSELNVNALLLGDSALYLCASSHPGTRDNEQFFGPGTRLTVL.

This CDR3 is CASSSMGQGYEQYF. DNA of the CDR3: TGTGCCAGCAGCTCTATGGGACAGGGCTACGAGCAGTACTTC. The V gene is TRBV7-9, the J gene TRBJ2-7; 9 nucleotides align to TRBD1. V lost 4 bases and J lost 3; bases outside the gene matches: 4. Germline CDR1 reads SEHNR; CDR2 reads FQNEAQ (reference sequence). The CDR3 has 14 residues.

The chain joins TRBV5-4 to TRBJ2-7; TRBD1 is a possible D gene (7 bases). There are 14 residues in the CDR3. Germline CDR1 and CDR2: SGHNT and YYREEE (reference sequence). V was shortened by 4 bases and J by 3 bases, with 14 bases between the two germline ends. The DNA for the CDR3 is TGTGCCAGCAGCCCGGGAGACAGGGTCTACGAGCAGTACTTC. Its protein product is CASSPGDRVYEQYF.

This chain uses TRBV5-1 with TRBJ2-3; perhaps TRBD1 as D (6 bases). Germline lookup yields CDR1 SGHRS and CDR2 YFSETQ. The CDR3 is made up of 14 amino acids. The ends were cut back, 5 bases at V and 2 bases at J, with 12 bases in the middle. CDR3 nucleotides: TGCGCCAGCAGTTCCGGGACAAACACAGATACGCAGTATTTT. Its protein product is CASSSGTNTDTQYF.

CDR3 protein: CASSIDPSGQGYYGYTF. CDR3 sequence (DNA): TGTGCCAGTAGTATAGACCCATCAGGCCAGGGGTACTATGGCTACACCTTC. This rearrangement joins TRBV19 to TRBJ1-2, with TRBD1 as a possible D gene (6 bases). The length of the CDR3 is 17 residues. V gave up 0 bases and J gave up 3 bases, with 17 bases separating them. CDR1 LNHDA and CDR2 SQIVND come from the germline V gene (reference sequence).

A few counts support this clone. The gene calls are TRBV18 and TRBJ1-1; no reliable D call. V was trimmed by 5 bases and J by 5 bases, leaving 9 bases between them. This CDR3 has 12 residues. Germline V CDR1 and CDR2: KGHSH, LQKENI. DNA of the CDR3: TGTGCCAGCTCAAATACAGAGACTGAAGCTTTCTTT. This gives the protein CASSNTETEAFF.

The chain recombines TRBV4-1 with TRBJ2-7; 9 bases agree with TRBD1. CDR1 MGHRA and CDR2 YSYEKL come from the germline V gene. This CDR3 region has 15 residues. The junction had 7 bases not matched to a gene; V was cut back by 3 bases and J by 4 bases. CDR3 loop: CASSHAPGTGYEQYF. The CDR3 bases are TGCGCCAGCAGCCATGCCCCCGGGACAGGGTACGAGCAGTACTTC.

The chain couples TRBV14 to TRBJ2-6, with TRBD2 as a possible D gene (5 bases). CDR3 length equals 20 residues. Germline CDR1 and CDR2: SGHDN and FVKESK. V lost 6 bases, J lost 0 bases, and 24 bases lay in between. The CDR3 spells CASRPPPRTQAPSGANVLTF. CDR3 DNA sequence: TGTGCCAGCAGACCACCTCCTAGGACTCAAGCCCCCTCTGGGGCCAACGTCCTGACTTTC.

The J gene is TRBJ2-1, the V gene TRBV6-4, with 9 positions matching TRBD2. The V gene end was trimmed by 0 bases and the J gene end by 10 bases; junction bases not matched to a gene: 7. CDR3 length: 15 residues. Germline V gives CDR1 MRHNA, CDR2 SNTAGT. The CDR3 loop reads CASSDSAGGPQEQFF. CDR3 DNA: TGTGCCAGCAGTGACTCTGCGGGAGGGCCACAGGAGCAGTTCTTC.

V and J are TRBV7-2 and TRBJ1-2, with 10 bases identical to TRBD1. The CDR3 runs 18 residues. The V and J ends lost 1 base and 2 bases, in that order; junction bases with no gene match: 10. The germline CDR1 and CDR2 sequences are SGHTA and FQGNSA. CDR3 residues: CASSLDLTGTGDNYGYTF. The CDR3 nucleotides read TGTGCCAGCAGCTTAGATTTAACCGGGACAGGGGACAACTATGGCTACACCTTC.

The V gene is TRBV6-6, the J gene TRBJ2-7; the D gene is possibly TRBD2 (6 bases). This CDR3 is 16 amino acids long. V was pared by 6 bases and J by 3 bases, with 21 bases between. Germline CDR1 and CDR2: MNHNY and SVGAGI (reference sequence). CDR3 sequence reads: CASSPTSGVSFYEQYF. CDR3 coding DNA: TGTGCCAGCAGCCCTACTTCGGGGGTTTCTTTCTACGAGCAGTACTTC.

A single count supports this clone. The rearrangement joins TRBV14 to TRBJ2-1, with TRBD2 matching over 8 bases. Germline assignment: CDR1 SGHDN and CDR2 FVKESK. The J segment lost 6 bases and the V segment lost 4 bases, leaving 8 bases of the junction unmatched. The CDR3 is 15 residues long. CDR3 sequence: CASSLGLAELNEQFF. The CDR3 nucleotides are TGTGCCAGCAGCCTCGGACTAGCCGAACTCAATGAGCAGTTCTTC.

The chain carries TRBV5-1 and TRBJ2-7, with 9 bases lining up with TRBD1. J lost 3 bases, V lost 4 bases, and 8 bases had no gene match. The CDR3 covers 15 residues. CDR1 SGHRS and CDR2 YFSETQ come from the germline V gene. CDR3 sequence (DNA): TGCGCCAGCAGCACAAGGACAGGGGATATCTACGAGCAGTACTTC. Translated: CASSTRTGDIYEQYF.

This rearrangement joins TRBV28 to TRBJ2-2; 9 bases are a match to TRBD1. The CDR3 runs to 17 residues. Germline V CDR1 and CDR2: MDHEN, SYDVKM. The junction had 14 bases not matched to a gene; V was cut back by 6 bases and J by 6 bases. The DNA for the CDR3 is TGTGCCAGCAGGGAATCAACAGGGGGCGAGAGGTCCGGGGAGCTGTTTTTT. The encoded protein is CASRESTGGERSGELFF.

The rearrangement joins TRBV27 to TRBJ2-7, with 9 bases lining up with TRBD2. The CDR3 is made up of 13 amino acids. CDR1 MNHEY and CDR2 SMNVEV come from the germline V gene (reference sequence). The V and J ends lost 6 bases and 1 base, in that order; junction bases with no gene match: 1. CDR3 sequence (DNA): TGTGCCAGCAGACTAGCGGGTTCCTACGAGCAGTACTTC. This sequence encodes CASRLAGSYEQYF.

This clone was picked up one time. V and J are TRBV5-8 and TRBJ1-3, with D hard to call. Germline lookup yields CDR1 SGHTS and CDR2 YDEGEE. The CDR3 is 14 amino acids. The V end was cut by 5 bases, the J end by 6 bases, with 15 bases between. The chain's CDR3 is CASSHRGRKNTIYF. The CDR3 nucleotides are TGTGCCAGCAGTCACCGCGGAAGAAAAAACACCATATATTTT.

This chain joins TRBV5-1 and TRBJ2-7; no clear D. Looked up from germline, CDR1 is SGHRS and CDR2 is YFSETQ. The germline V and J ends were trimmed by 0 bases and 0 bases, with 7 bases remaining between them. CDR3 length: 14 residues. The CDR3 nucleotides read TGCGCCAGCAGCTTGGCGTTGAGCTCCTACGAGCAGTACTTC. Translation gives CASSLALSSYEQYF.

V and J are TRBV7-3 and TRBJ1-3, with D possibly TRBD1 on 5 matching bases. CDR1 and CDR2 from the germline V gene are SGHTA and FQGTGA. This CDR3 is 13 amino acids long. V lost 5 bases to trimming and J lost 4 bases, with 9 bases between them. The CDR3 sequence is CASSAGSGNTIYF. Written as DNA, the CDR3 is TGTGCCAGCAGCGCAGGGTCCGGAAACACCATATATTTT.

V usage is TRBV19 and J usage is TRBJ2-7; 10 bases are a match to TRBD2. The CDR3 has 14 residues. The V gene end was trimmed by 7 bases and the J gene end by 2 bases; junction bases not matched to a gene: 5. Germline loops: CDR1 LNHDA, CDR2 SQIVND (reference sequence). The CDR3 loop reads CASTVAGGTYEQYF. CDR3 sequence (DNA): TGTGCCAGTACCGTAGCGGGAGGAACCTACGAGCAGTACTTC.

The CDR3 loop is CASSLTGEVGEADTQYF. CDR3 nucleotides: TGTGCCAGCAGCTTAACAGGAGAAGTGGGAGAGGCAGATACGCAGTATTTT. J is TRBJ2-3 and V is TRBV7-3; possibly TRBD2 for D (5 bases). CDR1 SGHTA and CDR2 FQGTGA come from the germline V gene. With 0 bases removed from V and 4 bases from J, the gap between germline ends came to 17 bases. The CDR3 contains 17 residues. Based on the CDR3 plus reference TRBV7-3 and TRBJ2-3, the full variable domain is GAGVSQTPSNKVTEKGKYVELRCDPISGHTALYWYRQSLGQGPEFLIYFQGTGAADDSGLPNDRFFAVRPEGSVSTLKIQRTERGDSAVYLCASSLTGEVGEADTQYFGPGTRLTVL.

The gene calls are TRBV27 and TRBJ2-7, with D possibly being TRBD2 (6 bases). Germline CDR1 and CDR2: MNHEY and SMNVEV (reference sequence). CDR3 length equals 14 residues. Trimming stripped 10 bases from V and 5 bases from J, with 21 bases between. The CDR3 is CATTGPGGKNEQYF. In DNA, the CDR3 is TGTGCCACCACCGGTCCCGGGGGTAAGAACGAGCAGTACTTC.

V and J are TRBV5-5 and TRBJ1-1; D is perhaps TRBD1 (6 bases). V lost 3 bases, J lost 5 bases, and 14 bases lay in between. Germline-derived CDR1 and CDR2 are SGHKS and YYEKEE (reference sequence). CDR3 length: 14 residues. In DNA, the CDR3 is TGTGCCAGCAGCTCACTACAGGGACGTACTGAAGCTTTCTTT. It is translated as CASSSLQGRTEAFF.

The V and J genes are TRBV9 and TRBJ2-7; tentatively, D is TRBD2 (6 bases). Germline V gene sequence: CDR1 SGDLS, CDR2 YYNGEE. V was pared by 4 bases and J by 3 bases, with 14 bases between. The CDR3 is 14 residues long. CDR3 residues: CASSSGRAGYEQYF. CDR3 coding DNA: TGTGCCAGCAGCTCCGGTCGAGCGGGCTACGAGCAGTACTTC.

The chain couples TRBV7-2 to TRBJ2-3, with 7 bases matching TRBD2. From germline, CDR1 is SGHTA and CDR2 FQGNSA. CDR3 length: 14 amino acids. Trimming cost V 5 bases and J 5 bases; bases outside gene matches: 7. The CDR3 DNA follows: TGTGCCAGCAGCCCTGATACTAGCGAAGATACGCAGTATTTT. Translating it yields CASSPDTSEDTQYF. Supplemented by reference TRBV7-2 and TRBJ2-3, the full variable domain reads GAGVSQSPSNKVTEKGKDVELRCDPISGHTALYWYRQSLGQGLEFLIYFQGNSAPDKSGLPSDRFSAERTGGSVSTLTIQRTQQEDSAVYLCASSPDTSEDTQYFGPGTRLTVL.

This clone was observed once. J is TRBJ2-3 and V is TRBV30; D might be TRBD2 (6 bases). CDR1 GTSNPN and CDR2 SVGIG come from the germline V gene (reference sequence). This CDR3 spans 13 amino acids. Trimming shortened V by 5 bases and J by 2 bases, and 11 bases separated the two germline ends. CDR3 nucleotide sequence: TGTGCCTGGGTAGGCGGGATCACAGATACGCAGTATTTT. Translating it yields CAWVGGITDTQYF.

DNA for the CDR3: TGTGCCAGCAGCGTAGGACAGGTCAATCAGCCCCAGCATTTT. This translates into CASSVGQVNQPQHF. The V gene is TRBV9, the J gene TRBJ1-5, with D perhaps matching TRBD1 (6 bases). Germline V CDR1 and CDR2: SGDLS, YYNGEE. There are 14 residues in the CDR3. The V gene lost 0 bases and the J gene lost 3 bases, with 7 bases spanning the gap.

This chain connects TRBV7-6 to TRBJ2-5, with D tentatively TRBD1 (6 bases). The CDR3 runs to 12 residues. The V end lost 6 bases, the J end lost 2 bases, and 7 bases lay between the germline ends. Germline-derived CDR1 and CDR2 are SGHVS and FNYEAQ. Here the CDR3 reads CASSDRQETQYF. The DNA of the CDR3 is TGTGCCAGCAGTGACAGGCAAGAGACCCAGTACTTC.